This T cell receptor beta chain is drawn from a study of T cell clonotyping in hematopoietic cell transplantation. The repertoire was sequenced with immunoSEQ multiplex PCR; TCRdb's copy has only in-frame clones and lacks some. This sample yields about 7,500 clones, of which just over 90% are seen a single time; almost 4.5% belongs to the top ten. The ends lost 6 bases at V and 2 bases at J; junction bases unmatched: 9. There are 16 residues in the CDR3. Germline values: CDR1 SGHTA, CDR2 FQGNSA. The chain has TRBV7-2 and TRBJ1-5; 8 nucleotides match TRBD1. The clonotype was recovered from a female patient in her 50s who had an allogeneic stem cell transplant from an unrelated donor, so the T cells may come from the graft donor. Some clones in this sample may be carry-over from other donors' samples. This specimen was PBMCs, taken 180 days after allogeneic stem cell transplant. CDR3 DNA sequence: TGTGCCAGCAGTCCTACCACAGGGGGTGGCAATCAGCCCCAGCATTTT. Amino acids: CASSPTTGGGNQPQHF. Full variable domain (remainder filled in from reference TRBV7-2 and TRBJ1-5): GAGVSQSPSNKVTEKGKDVELRCDPISGHTALYWYRQSLGQGLEFLIYFQGNSAPDKSGLPSDRFSAERTGGSVSTLTIQRTQQEDSAVYLCASSPTTGGGNQPQHFGDGTRLSIL.